Following are 10 T cell receptor beta chains from one sample sequenced in a study of cytomegalovirus exposure and HLA in healthy donors. The PCR employed 60 Vbeta primers together with 13 Jbeta primers. The table came from immunoSEQ multiplex PCR; TCRdb's copy has only in-frame clones and leaves some out. This table has roughly 200,000 clones, around 83% appearing once. The source material was PBMCs. Receptors were obtained from a woman aged 18-30 years in good health and CMV-seronegative.

The chain couples TRBV7-2 to TRBJ2-1; tentative D call: TRBD2 (5 bases). Looked up from germline, CDR1 is SGHTA and CDR2 is FQGNSA. Trimming left V 5 bases short and J 5 bases short, with 13 bases between. The CDR3 length is 14 residues. CDR3 residues: CASSPMGSNNEQFF. DNA for the CDR3: TGTGCCAGCAGCCCGATGGGGAGTAACAATGAGCAGTTCTTC. Full variable domain (outside the CDR3, taken from reference TRBV7-2 and TRBJ2-1): GAGVSQSPSNKVTEKGKDVELRCDPISGHTALYWYRQSLGQGLEFLIYFQGNSAPDKSGLPSDRFSAERTGGSVSTLTIQRTQQEDSAVYLCASSPMGSNNEQFFGPGTRLTVL.

The V call is TRBV2, the J call TRBJ2-3; 10 positions agree with TRBD2. This CDR3 is built from 16 residues. J gave up 0 bases and V 5 bases, and 5 bases lay outside the gene matches. Germline V CDR1 and CDR2: SNHLY, FYNNEI. DNA of the CDR3: TGTGCCAGCAGTCCGACTAGCGGGCTTAGCACAGATACGCAGTATTTT. Protein sequence: CASSPTSGLSTDTQYF. The full variable domain, its missing parts supplied by reference TRBV2 and TRBJ2-3, is EPEVTQTPSHQVTQMGQEVILRCVPISNHLYFYWYRQILGQKVEFLVSFYNNEISEKSEIFDDQFSVERPDGSNFTLKIRSTKLEDSAMYFCASSPTSGLSTDTQYFGPGTRLTVL.

V is TRBV18 and J is TRBJ2-1; TRBD2 might be the D (6 bases). The CDR3 totals 16 residues. Germline V lookup: CDR1 KGHSH, CDR2 LQKENI. Trimming cost V 3 bases and J 6 bases, with 18 bases left between them. In DNA, the CDR3 is TGTGCCAGCTCACCCCCAAGTTGGAGGGGACCCAATGAGCAGTTCTTC. It codes for CASSPPSWRGPNEQFF.

The J gene is TRBJ1-1, the V gene TRBV6-1, with D uncertain. This CDR3 is 17 amino acids long. The germline gives CDR1 MNHNS, CDR2 SASEGT. V was shortened by 1 base and J by 3 bases, with 18 bases between the two germline ends. CDR3 sequence reads: CASSEESEYRGDTEAFF. CDR3 DNA sequence: TGTGCCAGCAGTGAAGAGTCGGAGTACCGCGGGGACACTGAAGCTTTCTTT.

This chain connects TRBV30 to TRBJ1-6; 7 bases are shared with TRBD1. V trimming: 4 bases; J trimming: 7 bases; junction bases outside the gene matches: 4. In germline, CDR1 is GTSNPN, CDR2 SVGIG (reference sequence). This CDR3 comprises 13 residues. The CDR3 DNA follows: TGTGCCTGGACGACAGGGATAAATTCACCCCTCCACTTT. Its translation: CAWTTGINSPLHF.

The J gene is TRBJ2-3, the V gene TRBV9, with TRBD2 matching 8 bases. This CDR3 comprises 16 residues. Germline lookup yields CDR1 SGDLS and CDR2 YYNGEE. V lost 1 base to trimming and J lost 4 bases; unmatched junction nucleotides: 8. The CDR3 nucleotides read TGTGCCAGCAGCGTACATCGGGAGGGCCGTTCAGATACGCAGTATTTT. This translates into CASSVHREGRSDTQYF.

The chain uses TRBV28 and TRBJ1-3; D remains unclear. Trimming removed 2 bases from V and 1 base from J, with 9 bases in between. CDR1 is MDHEN, CDR2 SYDVKM, per germline. There are 15 residues in the CDR3. CDR3 nucleotide sequence: TGTGCCAGCAGTTTACTGCCGGGTTCTGGAAACACCATATATTTT. Translation: CASSLLPGSGNTIYF. Complete variable domain (other parts from reference TRBV28 and TRBJ1-3): DVKVTQSSRYLVKRTGEKVFLECVQDMDHENMFWYRQDPGLGLRLIYFSYDVKMKEKGDIPEGYSVSREKKERFSLILESASTNQTSMYLCASSLLPGSGNTIYFGEGSWLTVV.

The chain couples TRBV6-6 to TRBJ2-7, with TRBD1 matching over 9 bases. Trimming took 5 bases from V and 5 from J; bases not matched to a gene: 7. Germline V gene sequence: CDR1 MNHNY, CDR2 SVGAGI (reference sequence). This CDR3 comprises 14 residues. This CDR3 reads CASSNPGQGDEQYF. The CDR3 DNA reads as TGTGCCAGCAGTAACCCGGGACAGGGTGACGAGCAGTACTTC.

The chain recombines TRBV11-2 with TRBJ2-1; TRBD2 agrees at 11 bases. The CDR3 length is 15 residues. CDR1 is SGHAT and CDR2 is FQNNGV in the germline V gene. The junction had 6 bases not matched to a gene; V was cut back by 7 bases and J by 4 bases. The CDR3 sequence: CASTITSGSYNEQFF. DNA for the CDR3: TGTGCCAGCACCATTACTAGCGGGAGTTACAATGAGCAGTTCTTC.

The chain is built from TRBV7-9 and TRBJ1-4; 7 bases are a match to TRBD1. V was clipped by 3 bases and J by 7 bases; unmatched bases: 11. Germline assignment: CDR1 SEHNR and CDR2 FQNEAQ (reference sequence). This CDR3 comprises 16 residues. This chain's CDR3 is CASSFRQGQGPEKLFF. The CDR3, as DNA: TGTGCCAGCAGCTTTCGACAGGGTCAAGGCCCTGAAAAACTGTTTTTT. Using reference TRBV7-9 and TRBJ1-4 for the parts outside the CDR3, the full variable domain is DTGVSQNPRHKITKRGQNVTFRCDPISEHNRLYWYRQTLGQGPEFLTYFQNEAQLEKSRLLSDRFSAERPKGSFSTLEIQRTEQGDSAMYLCASSFRQGQGPEKLFFGSGTQLSVL.